Below, 18 T cell receptor beta chains from the same sample are listed, as sequenced in a study of T cell responses to AZD1222 COVID-19 vaccine. The assay was immunoSEQ multiplex PCR, and TCRdb's table has in-frame clones only and misses some. The sample includes over 50,000 clones, roughly 84% of them seen just once. Sequences were derived from peripheral blood, sampled on day 0 of AZD1222 vaccination. The origin of the receptors is an adult in good health.

This clone was found a few times. This rearrangement joins TRBV7-9 to TRBJ1-1; no definite D call. The CDR3 is 11 amino acids. Germline V gene sequence: CDR1 SEHNR, CDR2 FQNEAQ (reference sequence). Trimming stripped 4 bases from V and 8 bases from J, with 8 bases between. CDR3 bases: TGTGCCAGCAGCTCCACGATCGAAGCTTTCTTT. It codes for CASSSTIEAFF. Full variable domain (missing parts from reference TRBV7-9 and TRBJ1-1): DTGVSQNPRHKITKRGQNVTFRCDPISEHNRLYWYRQTLGQGPEFLTYFQNEAQLEKSRLLSDRFSAERPKGSFSTLEIQRTEQGDSAMYLCASSSTIEAFFGQGTRLTVV.

A single count supports this clone. The CDR3 protein is CASSQVTRVIYNEQFF. The CDR3, as DNA: TGTGCCAGCAGCCAAGTTACCAGGGTAATATACAATGAGCAGTTCTTC. The chain employs TRBV4-2 and TRBJ2-1, with D maybe TRBD1 (5 bases). CDR3 length equals 16 residues. Trimming took off 1 base at V and 4 bases at J, with 14 bases between the two ends. Germline lookup yields CDR1 LGHNA and CDR2 YNFKEQ.

The V and J genes are TRBV4-2 and TRBJ2-7; 11 positions match TRBD2. This CDR3 comprises 14 residues. CDR1 LGHNA and CDR2 YNFKEQ come from the germline V gene. Germline trimming cut 4 bases from V and 6 bases from J; bases unmatched to any gene: 5. The CDR3 sequence: CASSLLAGVSEQYF. The CDR3 DNA is TGTGCCAGCAGCCTACTAGCGGGGGTATCCGAGCAGTACTTC.

The chain uses TRBV4-2 and TRBJ1-6; TRBD1 is a possible D gene (6 bases). The CDR3 sequence is 13 residues long. V shed 5 bases and J shed 9 bases, with 11 bases lying between them. Germline values: CDR1 LGHNA, CDR2 YNFKEQ. CDR3 nucleotide sequence: TGTGCCAGCAGCACGGGGGGCGGTTCACCCCTCCACTTT. Protein sequence: CASSTGGGSPLHF.

The genes are TRBV6-6 and TRBJ2-2; 15 bases align to TRBD2. The V gene's germline CDR1 is MNHNY and CDR2 SVGAGI (reference sequence). The CDR3 extends over 16 amino acids. V lost 8 bases and J lost 5; bases outside the gene matches: 6. This CDR3 reads CASRTSGGARTGELFF. CDR3 sequence (DNA): TGTGCCAGCCGGACTAGCGGGGGGGCACGAACCGGGGAGCTGTTTTTT.

The rearrangement joins TRBV14 to TRBJ1-2; D gene uncertain. The germline V gene encodes CDR1 SGHDN and CDR2 FVKESK. CDR3 length: 14 residues. Trimming took off 0 bases at V and 7 bases at J, with 12 bases between the two ends. CDR3 protein: CASSQEYWGVGYTF. For the CDR3, the DNA is TGTGCCAGCAGCCAAGAATATTGGGGTGTTGGCTACACCTTC.

The rearrangement joins TRBV25-1 to TRBJ2-7; unclear D gene. The CDR3 is made up of 12 amino acids. Germline V gene lookup returns CDR1 MGHDK and CDR2 SYGVNS. V was trimmed by 2 bases and J by 2 bases, leaving 4 bases between them. DNA of the CDR3: TGTGCCAGCAGTGAAGACGCCTACGAGCAGTACTTC. This sequence encodes CASSEDAYEQYF.

This chain uses TRBV7-2 with TRBJ2-2; 8 positions match TRBD2. V shed 2 bases, J shed 3 bases, and the junction held 2 bases outside the gene matches. The CDR3 totals 15 residues. Germline loops: CDR1 SGHTA, CDR2 FQGNSA. This CDR3 is CASSLYGGDTGELFF. The CDR3 coding sequence is TGTGCCAGCAGCTTATACGGGGGGGACACCGGGGAGCTGTTTTTT.

Only a few counts were recorded for this clone. The rearrangement uses TRBV6-2 or TRBV6-3 and TRBJ2-7; D might be TRBD2 (7 bases). Trimming took off 4 bases at V and 2 bases at J, with 18 bases between the two ends. The CDR3 is made up of 16 amino acids. In germline, CDR1 is MNHEY, CDR2 SVGEGT. CDR3 nucleotides: TGTGCCAGCAGTTTTTCCGGCGGGGGCTTTACCTACGAGCAGTACTTC. Its protein is CASSFSGGGFTYEQYF.

The chain couples TRBV20-1 to TRBJ1-1; 7 positions agree with TRBD1. CDR3 length: 12 residues. The V and J ends lost 3 bases and 4 bases, in that order; junction bases with no gene match: 2. Germline V gives CDR1 DFQATT, CDR2 SNEGSKA (reference sequence). CDR3 protein: CSASQGVTEAFF. CDR3 DNA sequence: TGCAGTGCTAGTCAGGGGGTCACTGAAGCTTTCTTT.

This chain connects TRBV3-1 (or the pseudogene TRBV3-2) to TRBJ2-7; 10 bases align to TRBD2. Germline lookup yields CDR1 LGHDT and CDR2 YNNKEL (reference sequence). The CDR3 runs to 16 residues. J gave up 4 bases and V 3 bases, and 9 bases lay outside the gene matches. Here the CDR3 DNA reads TGTGCCAGCAGCCAGCAGAGCGGGGGGGCCAGGTACGAGCAGTACTTC. Its protein is CASSQQSGGARYEQYF.

V gene TRBV7-2 combines with J gene TRBJ2-7, with 7 bases that match TRBD2. V was clipped by 5 bases and J by 2 bases; unmatched bases: 6. This CDR3 region has 14 residues. Germline assignment: CDR1 SGHTA and CDR2 FQGNSA. This CDR3 is CASSRGDATYEQYF. Written as DNA, the CDR3 is TGTGCCAGCAGCCGGGGGGACGCCACCTACGAGCAGTACTTC.

This chain connects TRBV5-1 to TRBJ2-5; 13 bases agree with TRBD2. Germline trimming cut 4 bases from V and 4 bases from J; bases unmatched to any gene: 4. From germline, CDR1 is SGHRS and CDR2 YFSETQ. This CDR3 comprises 15 residues. The CDR3 protein is CASSVGLAGRETQYF. CDR3 in DNA: TGCGCCAGCAGCGTGGGACTAGCGGGGCGAGAGACCCAGTACTTC.

Turning to this clone: An end of the junction differs from the germline gene, which may be a read error. The chain employs TRBV24-1 and TRBJ1-2; D call uncertain. The germline gives CDR1 KGHDR, CDR2 SFDVKD. This CDR3 is 12 amino acids long. In DNA form, the CDR3 reads TGTGCCACCAGTGATACTAATTATGGCTACACCTTC. It is translated as CATSDTNYGYTF.

V is TRBV19 and J is TRBJ1-2; tentatively, D is TRBD1 (5 bases). The CDR3 has 13 amino acids. V lost 6 bases, J lost 4 bases, and 12 bases lay in between. The germline V gene encodes CDR1 LNHDA and CDR2 SQIVND (reference sequence). The CDR3 protein is CASSLSGSYGYTF. CDR3 DNA sequence: TGTGCCAGTAGCCTCTCAGGGTCCTATGGCTACACCTTC.

This chain connects TRBV5-1 to TRBJ1-5; no reliable D call. Deletions cut 7 bases from V and 6 bases from J, with 14 bases between. From germline, CDR1 is SGHRS and CDR2 YFSETQ. This CDR3 contains 13 residues. The CDR3 bases are TGCGCCAGCGCACTTGGGATTGGTCAGCCCCAGCATTTT. Protein sequence: CASALGIGQPQHF.

The chain has TRBV9 and TRBJ1-2, with D unresolved. V shed 2 bases and J shed 1 base, with 18 bases lying between them. The CDR3 totals 17 residues. Germline V lookup: CDR1 SGDLS, CDR2 YYNGEE. The CDR3 region has the DNA TGTGCCAGCAGCGTGGACTTCTGGCAGGACTTTAACTATGGCTACACCTTC. Translation gives CASSVDFWQDFNYGYTF.

The rearrangement joins TRBV9 to TRBJ2-5; D may be TRBD1 (6 bases). With 0 bases removed from V and 5 bases from J, the gap between germline ends came to 11 bases. Germline V gene data show CDR1 as SGDLS and CDR2 as YYNGEE. CDR3 size: 14 residues. CDR3 amino acids: CASSVEGVGETQYF. Written as DNA, the CDR3 is TGTGCCAGCAGCGTAGAGGGGGTTGGGGAGACCCAGTACTTC. Using reference TRBV9 and TRBJ2-5 for the parts outside the CDR3, the full variable domain is DSGVTQTPKHLITATGQRVTLRCSPRSGDLSVYWYQQSLDQGLQFLIQYYNGEERAKGNILERFSAQQFPDLHSELNLSSLELGDSALYFCASSVEGVGETQYFGPGTRLLVL.